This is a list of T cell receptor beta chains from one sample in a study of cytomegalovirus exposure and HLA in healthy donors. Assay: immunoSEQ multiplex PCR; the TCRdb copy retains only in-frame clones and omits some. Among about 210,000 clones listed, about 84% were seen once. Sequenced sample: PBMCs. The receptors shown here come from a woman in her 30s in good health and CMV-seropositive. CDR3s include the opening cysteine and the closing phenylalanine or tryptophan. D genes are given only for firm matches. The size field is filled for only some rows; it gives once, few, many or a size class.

cdr3_aa: CASSPRTSSREQFF
cdr3_nt: TGTGCCAGCTCACCACGTACTAGCAGTAGGGAGCAGTTCTTC
d_call: .
v_call: TRBV18
j_call: TRBJ2-1
clone_size: .

cdr3_aa: CAWSSRTGGISNQPQHF
cdr3_nt: TGTGCCTGGAGTTCACGGACAGGGGGCATAAGCAATCAGCCCCAGCATTTT
d_call: TRBD1
v_call: TRBV30
j_call: TRBJ1-5
clone_size: .

cdr3_aa: CASNPILAGTDTQYF
cdr3_nt: TGTGCCAGCAACCCCATCCTAGCGGGGACAGATACGCAGTATTTT
d_call: TRBD2
v_call: TRBV11-2
j_call: TRBJ2-3
clone_size: .

cdr3_aa: CASSWRQVGTDTQYF
cdr3_nt: TGCGCCAGCAGCTGGAGACAGGTCGGCACAGATACGCAGTATTTT
d_call: .
v_call: TRBV5-1
j_call: TRBJ2-3
clone_size: .

cdr3_aa: CASSLEGGDTEAFF
cdr3_nt: TGCGCCAGCAGCTTGGAGGGAGGGGACACTGAAGCTTTCTTT
d_call: .
v_call: TRBV5-1
j_call: TRBJ1-1
clone_size: .

cdr3_aa: CASSKASQGPQETQYF
cdr3_nt: TGTGCCAGCAGTAAGGCCTCACAGGGTCCTCAAGAGACCCAGTACTTC
d_call: .
v_call: TRBV2
j_call: TRBJ2-5
clone_size: .

cdr3_aa: CASSLGEEEETQYF
cdr3_nt: TGTGCCAGCAGCCTAGGGGAGGAGGAGGAGACCCAGTACTTC
d_call: .
v_call: TRBV4-2
j_call: TRBJ2-5
clone_size: .

cdr3_aa: CASSAWAQRGQPQHF
cdr3_nt: TGTGCCAGCTCGGCCTGGGCCCAGCGGGGTCAGCCCCAGCATTTT
d_call: .
v_call: TRBV6-1
j_call: TRBJ1-5
clone_size: .

cdr3_aa: CASSLAGRSEAFF
cdr3_nt: TGCGCCAGCAGCTTGGCTGGGAGATCTGAAGCTTTCTTT
d_call: .
v_call: TRBV5-1
j_call: TRBJ1-1
clone_size: .

cdr3_aa: CASSPKEIRTDTQYF
cdr3_nt: TGTGCCAGCAGCCCTAAGGAGATCCGCACAGATACGCAGTATTTT
d_call: .
v_call: TRBV5-6
j_call: TRBJ2-3
clone_size: .

cdr3_aa: CASSGGQATNTGELFF
cdr3_nt: TGTGCCAGCAGCGGGGGCCAGGCTACGAACACCGGGGAGCTGTTTTTT
d_call: .
v_call: TRBV9
j_call: TRBJ2-2
clone_size: few

cdr3_aa: CASSADRNTEAFF
cdr3_nt: TGTGCCAGCAGCGCGGACAGGAACACTGAAGCTTTCTTT
d_call: .
v_call: TRBV6-1
j_call: TRBJ1-1
clone_size: once

cdr3_aa: CASSALAGGETQYF
cdr3_nt: TGTGCCAGCAGCGCACTAGCGGGAGGCGAGACCCAGTACTTC
d_call: TRBD2
v_call: TRBV7-2
j_call: TRBJ2-5
clone_size: .

cdr3_aa: CASSLSSNYGYTF
cdr3_nt: TGTGCCAGCAGCTTGAGTAGTAACTATGGCTACACCTTC
d_call: .
v_call: TRBV5-5
j_call: TRBJ1-2
clone_size: .

cdr3_aa: CASHRGSDTEAFF
cdr3_nt: TGTGCCAGCCACAGGGGTTCAGACACTGAAGCTTTCTTT
d_call: TRBD1
v_call: TRBV6-5
j_call: TRBJ1-1
clone_size: .

cdr3_aa: CASSQALAGVEQFF
cdr3_nt: TGTGCCAGCAGCCAAGCCCTAGCGGGGGTTGAGCAGTTCTTC
d_call: TRBD2
v_call: TRBV14
j_call: TRBJ2-1
clone_size: .

cdr3_aa: CAISGQAATNMSNQPQHF
cdr3_nt: TGTGCCATCAGTGGACAGGCCGCCACCAATATGAGCAATCAGCCCCAGCATTTT
d_call: .
v_call: TRBV10-3
j_call: TRBJ1-5
clone_size: .

cdr3_aa: CASQPRTGDNEQFF
cdr3_nt: TGTGCCAGTCAGCCTAGGACAGGGGACAATGAGCAGTTCTTC
d_call: TRBD1
v_call: TRBV5-6
j_call: TRBJ2-1
clone_size: few

cdr3_aa: CASSLGTAYNEQFF
cdr3_nt: TGTGCCAGCAGTTTGGGGACAGCCTACAATGAGCAGTTCTTC
d_call: TRBD1
v_call: TRBV27
j_call: TRBJ2-1
clone_size: .

cdr3_aa: CARESGGGRMVGYTF
cdr3_nt: TGTGCCAGAGAATCCGGCGGAGGTAGGATGGTTGGCTACACCTTC
d_call: .
v_call: TRBV30
j_call: TRBJ1-2
clone_size: .

cdr3_aa: CASSYRDRAGTEAFF
cdr3_nt: TGTGCCAGCAGTTACCGGGACAGGGCTGGCACTGAAGCTTTCTTT
d_call: TRBD1
v_call: TRBV6-5
j_call: TRBJ1-1
clone_size: .

cdr3_aa: CASSSGEQGWDEQYF
cdr3_nt: TGTGCCAGCAGCTCTGGGGAACAGGGTTGGGACGAGCAGTACTTC
d_call: .
v_call: TRBV6-5
j_call: TRBJ2-7
clone_size: once

cdr3_aa: CAWSSAGWEPQHF
cdr3_nt: TGTGCCTGGAGTTCGGCCGGGTGGGAGCCCCAGCATTTT
d_call: .
v_call: TRBV30
j_call: TRBJ1-5
clone_size: few

cdr3_aa: CASSPRLALNTGELFF
cdr3_nt: TGTGCCAGCAGTCCTCGACTAGCTCTGAACACCGGGGAGCTGTTTTTT
d_call: TRBD2
v_call: TRBV28
j_call: TRBJ2-2
clone_size: .

cdr3_aa: CASSEAGTGSVEQFF
cdr3_nt: TGTGCCAGCAGTGAAGCAGGGACAGGGTCAGTTGAGCAGTTCTTC
d_call: TRBD1
v_call: TRBV6-1
j_call: TRBJ2-1
clone_size: .

cdr3_aa: CASSLGLALEETQYF
cdr3_nt: TGTGCCAGCAGCCTTGGACTAGCGTTGGAAGAGACCCAGTACTTC
d_call: TRBD2
v_call: TRBV7-8
j_call: TRBJ2-5
clone_size: .

cdr3_aa: CASSQGGGGNTIYF
cdr3_nt: TGTGCCAGTTCCCAAGGGGGCGGTGGAAACACCATATATTTT
d_call: TRBD1
v_call: TRBV6-5
j_call: TRBJ1-3
clone_size: once

cdr3_aa: CASSSTADTQYF
cdr3_nt: TGCGCCAGCAGCTCGACAGCAGATACGCAGTATTTT
d_call: .
v_call: TRBV5-1
j_call: TRBJ2-3
clone_size: .

cdr3_aa: CASTPGGGRGTQYF
cdr3_nt: TGTGCCAGTACCCCGGGTGGAGGACGCGGGACCCAGTACTTC
d_call: .
v_call: TRBV19
j_call: TRBJ2-5
clone_size: .

cdr3_aa: CASSYSIGQGVTEAFF
cdr3_nt: TGTGCCAGCAGTTACTCGATAGGACAGGGAGTCACTGAAGCTTTCTTT
d_call: TRBD1
v_call: TRBV6-5
j_call: TRBJ1-1
clone_size: .

cdr3_aa: CASSQDPPGADTQYF
cdr3_nt: TGCGCCAGCAGCCAAGATCCCCCAGGGGCAGATACGCAGTATTTT
d_call: .
v_call: TRBV4-1
j_call: TRBJ2-3
clone_size: .

cdr3_aa: CASSEAPGGHYGYTF
cdr3_nt: TGTGCCAGCAGTGAAGCCCCGGGGGGGCACTATGGCTACACCTTC
d_call: .
v_call: TRBV6-1
j_call: TRBJ1-2
clone_size: .